The rows below give T cell receptor beta chains drawn from one sample of a study of glioma-infiltrating T cells after dendritic cell vaccination. Assay: immunoSEQ multiplex PCR; the TCRdb copy retains only in-frame clones and omits some. The profile shows about 92,000 clones, more than 75% of them singletons. The material was blood, obtained before dendritic cell vaccination. Receptors were obtained from a human donor with glioblastoma. CDR3s include the opening cysteine and the closing phenylalanine or tryptophan. D genes are given only for firm matches. Only some rows state a clone size, as once, few, many or a class for expanded clones.

cdr3_aa	cdr3_nt	v_call	j_call	d_call	clone_size
CASSPPGGPNMNTEAFF	TGTGCCAGCAGCCCCCCGGGGGGGCCAAACATGAACACTGAAGCTTTCTTT	TRBV7-9	TRBJ1-1	.	.
CVRSSLAGSTDTQYF	TGTGTCAGAAGCTCCCTAGCGGGATCCACAGATACGCAGTATTTT	TRBV7-5	TRBJ2-3	.	.
CAWRKGAQGEKLFF	TGTGCCTGGAGGAAGGGGGCGCAGGGTGAAAAACTGTTTTTT	TRBV30	TRBJ1-4	TRBD1	.
CASSQDGVRVQYF	TGTGCCAGCAGCCAAGACGGGGTTAGGGTTCAGTACTTC	TRBV14	TRBJ2-4	.	.
CASSYSRLTGELFF	TGTGCCAGCAGTTACTCCCGGTTAACCGGGGAGCTGTTTTTT	TRBV6-5	TRBJ2-2	.	.
CASGFTTGTSGRPSTDTQYF	TGTGCTAGTGGTTTTACTACCGGGACTAGCGGGAGGCCGTCCACAGATACGCAGTATTTT	TRBV12-5	TRBJ2-3	TRBD2	.
CASSPGQVDEQFF	TGTGCCAGCTCGCCGGGACAGGTAGATGAGCAGTTCTTC	TRBV18	TRBJ2-1	TRBD1	.
CASSEGQHTDTQYF	TGCGCCAGCAGCGAGGGACAGCACACAGATACGCAGTATTTT	TRBV5-1	TRBJ2-3	TRBD1	.
CSIMTSAADTQYF	TGCAGCATTATGACTAGCGCAGCAGATACGCAGTATTTT	TRBV29-1	TRBJ2-3	TRBD2	.
CASSLTGGNTEAFF	TGCGCCAGCAGCTTGACAGGGGGGAACACTGAAGCTTTCTTT	TRBV5-1	TRBJ1-1	TRBD1	.
CASSLVAGLAGGIDEQFF	TGTGCCAGCAGCCTGGTGGCGGGACTAGCGGGGGGGATCGATGAGCAGTTCTTC	TRBV13	TRBJ2-1	TRBD2	.
CASTEGTGLSTDTQYF	TGTGCCAGCACCGAAGGGACGGGACTGAGCACAGATACGCAGTATTTT	TRBV28	TRBJ2-3	.	.
CASSPAGASSEQYF	TGTGCCAGTAGTCCAGCGGGGGCTAGCAGCGAGCAGTACTTC	TRBV19	TRBJ2-7	TRBD2	.
CASSRGQGGNYGYTF	TGTGCCAGCAGCAGAGGACAGGGAGGTAACTATGGCTACACCTTC	TRBV5-5	TRBJ1-2	TRBD1	.
CASSPRDFSYGYTF	TGTGCCAGCTCACCACGGGACTTCAGCTATGGCTACACCTTC	TRBV18	TRBJ1-2	.	.
CASSSPGQGVQETQYF	TGTGCCAGCAGCTCGCCGGGACAGGGAGTCCAAGAGACCCAGTACTTC	TRBV7-9	TRBJ2-5	TRBD1	once
CASSYSFSGRGNEQFF	TGTGCCAGCAGTTACTCGTTTAGCGGGAGGGGGAATGAGCAGTTCTTC	TRBV6-5	TRBJ2-1	TRBD2	.
CSVENFQETQYF	TGCAGCGTTGAAAACTTCCAAGAGACCCAGTACTTC	TRBV29-1	TRBJ2-5	.	.
CASRGQANTEAFF	TGTGCCAGCCGTGGACAGGCTAACACTGAAGCTTTCTTT	TRBV7-8	TRBJ1-1	TRBD1	.
CASSPRGGRTSYEQYF	TGTGCCAGCAGCCCTAGGGGAGGACGGACCTCCTACGAGCAGTACTTC	TRBV5-4	TRBJ2-7	.	.
CASSLGGRKVEKLFF	TGCGCCAGCAGCTTGGGGGGCAGGAAGGTTGAAAAACTGTTTTTT	TRBV5-1	TRBJ1-4	.	.
CASSLAGGGETQYF	TGTGCCAGCAGCTTAGCAGGGGGCGGGGAGACCCAGTACTTC	TRBV7-2	TRBJ2-5	TRBD1	.
CASSQVTGGYEQYF	TGTGCCAGCAGCCAGGTTACGGGAGGCTACGAGCAGTACTTC	TRBV14	TRBJ2-7	TRBD2	.
CASSFSTEPANYGYTF	TGTGCCAGCAGCTTTTCGACAGAGCCGGCTAACTATGGCTACACCTTC	TRBV5-6	TRBJ1-2	.	once
CASSTSGGTVYGYTF	TGTGCCAGTAGTACCTCCGGAGGGACAGTCTATGGCTACACCTTC	TRBV19	TRBJ1-2	TRBD1	.
CASSEGLAGGTDTQYF	TGTGCCAGCAGCGAGGGCCTAGCGGGGGGAACAGATACGCAGTATTTT	TRBV9	TRBJ2-3	TRBD2	few
CASSLFPIVRGASSYNEQFF	TGCGCCAGCAGCTTGTTCCCAATTGTGCGGGGGGCATCCTCCTACAATGAGCAGTTCTTC	TRBV5-1	TRBJ2-1	TRBD2	.
CSVEVASNTEAFF	TGCAGCGTTGAAGTAGCCTCGAACACTGAAGCTTTCTTT	TRBV29-1	TRBJ1-1	.	.
CASSYWATGADNEQFF	TGTGCCAGCAGTTACTGGGCGACAGGGGCTGACAATGAGCAGTTCTTC	TRBV6-5	TRBJ2-1	TRBD1	.
CASSVGGRSTGELFF	TGTGCCAGCAGCGTAGGGGGGCGGAGCACCGGGGAGCTGTTTTTT	TRBV9	TRBJ2-2	.	.
CASSERDRGTTGELFF	TGTGCCAGCAGTGAACGGGACAGGGGGACCACCGGGGAGCTGTTTTTT	TRBV6-1	TRBJ2-2	TRBD1	.
CASSDMTVQYF	TGTGCCAGCAGCGACATGACAGTGCAGTACTTC	TRBV7-2	TRBJ2-7	.	.
CASSLVRVYEQYF	TGTGCCAGCAGTTTGGTCAGGGTCTACGAGCAGTACTTC	TRBV28	TRBJ2-7	.	.
CATQAGSSGEQFF	TGTGCCACCCAAGCGGGCTCATCTGGTGAGCAGTTCTTC	TRBV7-3	TRBJ2-1	.	.
CASLAGGLNTEAFF	TGTGCCAGCTTAGCGGGAGGGCTAAACACTGAAGCTTTCTTT	TRBV7-2	TRBJ1-1	.	.
CATKQEKLFF	TGTGCCACCAAACAGGAAAAACTGTTTTTT	TRBV19	TRBJ1-4	.	few
CASRFTGDQPQHF	TGTGCCAGCAGGTTTACAGGGGATCAGCCCCAGCATTTT	TRBV6-6	TRBJ1-5	TRBD1	.
CAGSTGGEADTQYF	TGTGCCGGTTCGACAGGGGGCGAAGCAGATACGCAGTATTTT	TRBV6-5	TRBJ2-3	TRBD1	few
CASSYTSGGPPYEQYF	TGTGCCAGCAGCTATACTAGCGGGGGGCCCCCCTACGAGCAGTACTTC	TRBV7-2	TRBJ2-7	TRBD2	.
CASSQDIGLETSGDYNEQFF	TGCGCCAGCAGCCAAGATATAGGCTTGGAGACTAGCGGGGATTACAATGAGCAGTTCTTC	TRBV4-1	TRBJ2-1	TRBD2	.
CAWNSLAGVQETQYF	TGTGCCTGGAATTCTTTAGCGGGAGTCCAAGAGACCCAGTACTTC	TRBV30	TRBJ2-5	TRBD2	.
CASSPWTGTPLEQYF	TGTGCCAGTAGTCCCTGGACAGGGACGCCTCTCGAGCAGTACTTC	TRBV19	TRBJ2-7	TRBD1	.
CASSSGGQAHYEQYF	TGTGCCAGCAGCTCCGGGGGACAGGCACACTACGAGCAGTACTTC	TRBV5-4	TRBJ2-7	TRBD1	.
CASSTVSQEVYGYTF	TGTGCCAGTAGCACGGTTTCGCAGGAGGTCTATGGCTACACCTTC	TRBV19	TRBJ1-2	.	.
CASSDLVNGGYEQYF	TGTGCCAGCAGTGATTTGGTCAACGGGGGCTACGAGCAGTACTTC	TRBV25-1	TRBJ2-7	.	.
CASSSYGGNQPQHF	TGTGCCAGCAGCTCATACGGGGGTAACCAGCCCCAGCATTTT	TRBV9	TRBJ1-5	.	.
CASSLGPQNTEAFF	TGTGCCAGCAGCTTAGGGCCACAGAACACTGAAGCTTTCTTT	TRBV7-9	TRBJ1-1	.	.
CASSPLAGGLSTDTQYF	TGTGCCAGCAGCCCTTTAGCGGGGGGGCTTAGCACAGATACGCAGTATTTT	TRBV9	TRBJ2-3	TRBD2	.
CASSLDTLYGYTF	TGTGCCAGCAGCCTCGACACCCTCTATGGCTACACCTTC	TRBV6-6	TRBJ1-2	.	.
CASRGDSLGDYGYTF	TGTGCCAGCAGGGGGGACAGTCTCGGGGACTATGGCTACACCTTC	TRBV6-5	TRBJ1-2	TRBD1	.
CASSVAGTPNTEAFF	TGTGCCAGCAGCGTAGCAGGGACACCGAACACTGAAGCTTTCTTT	TRBV9	TRBJ1-1	.	.
CASSLGQANTEAFF	TGCGCCAGCAGCTTAGGACAGGCCAACACTGAAGCTTTCTTT	TRBV5-1	TRBJ1-1	TRBD1	.
CASSLVSSGGPYNEQFF	TGTGCCAGCAGCTTAGTGAGTAGCGGGGGGCCCTACAATGAGCAGTTCTTC	TRBV11-2	TRBJ2-1	TRBD2	.
CASSARQGGSSPLHF	TGTGCCAGCAGTGCAAGACAGGGCGGCAGTTCACCCCTCCACTTT	TRBV25-1	TRBJ1-6	TRBD1	.
CASREGPTFYGYTF	TGTGCCAGCAGGGAGGGGCCTACCTTCTATGGCTACACCTTC	TRBV28	TRBJ1-2	.	.
CTSNSAHPVAGAFYEQYF	TGCACCAGCAACTCCGCACACCCAGTAGCGGGAGCCTTCTACGAGCAGTACTTC	TRBV1	TRBJ2-7	.	.
CASSLSVNSYEQYF	TGTGCCAGCAGCTTATCGGTCAACTCCTACGAGCAGTACTTC	TRBV7-3	TRBJ2-7	.	.